This T cell receptor (beta chain) was captured by sequencing in a study of cytomegalovirus exposure and HLA in healthy donors. This CDR3 contains 12 residues. Germline-derived CDR1 and CDR2 are SGHRS and YFSETQ. Trimming shortened V by 0 bases and J by 6 bases, and 6 bases separated the two germline ends. 60 Vbeta and 13 Jbeta primers were used in PCR. Method: immunoSEQ multiplex PCR; TCRdb's copy keeps in-frame clones and lacks some. Altogether under 250,000 clones are present, over 75% being singletons, with the ten largest covering 1% to 1.5%. Sequenced sample: PBMCs. This chain uses TRBV5-1 with TRBJ1-2, with D possibly matching TRBD1 (6 bases). The source is a human donor in good health. CDR3 region: CASSLDRDGYTF. The CDR3 bases are TGCGCCAGCAGCTTGGACAGGGATGGCTACACCTTC.